This entry concerns a single TCR beta chain. The data originate from a study of blood T cell repertoires in COVID-19. Study details: Sources were T cells, B-cell-depleted T cells, or PBMCs; the material itself was cDNA or gDNA.

Repertoires were generated with immunoSEQ multiplex PCR, while TCRdb's copy carries only in-frame clones and drops some. The sample comprises some 240,000 clones, less than 90% of which are singletons, and less than 2% rests with the top ten. Trimming shortened V by 8 bases and J by 0 bases, and 20 bases separated the two germline ends. Germline-derived CDR1 and CDR2 are WNHNN and SYGVQD (reference sequence). The CDR3 is 17 amino acids. This receptor was identified in a woman aged 40 to 55 who had recovered from COVID-19. The sample was peripheral blood. V and J are TRBV10-1 and TRBJ1-5, with D uncertain. CDR3 bases: TGCGCCAGCCCCCCCCGGCCCGGGAGATATAGCAATCAGCCCCAGCATTTT. It specifies CASPPRPGRYSNQPQHF.